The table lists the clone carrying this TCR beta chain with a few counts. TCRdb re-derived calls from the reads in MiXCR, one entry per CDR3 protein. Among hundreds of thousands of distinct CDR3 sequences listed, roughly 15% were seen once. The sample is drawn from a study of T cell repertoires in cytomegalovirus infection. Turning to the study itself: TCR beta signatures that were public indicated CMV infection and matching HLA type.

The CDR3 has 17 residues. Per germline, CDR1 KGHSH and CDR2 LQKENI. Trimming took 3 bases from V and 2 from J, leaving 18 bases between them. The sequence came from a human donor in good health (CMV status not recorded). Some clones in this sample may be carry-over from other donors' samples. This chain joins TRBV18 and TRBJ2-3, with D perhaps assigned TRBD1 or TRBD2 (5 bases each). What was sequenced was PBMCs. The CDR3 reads CASSPLPTIGATDTQYF. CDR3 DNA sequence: TGTGCCAGCTCACCGCTCCCTACGATCGGGGCCACAGATACGCAGTATTTT. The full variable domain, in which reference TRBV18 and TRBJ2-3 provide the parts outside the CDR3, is NAGVMQNPRHLVRRRGQEARLRCSPMKGHSHVYWYRQLPEEGLKFMVYLQKENIIDESGMPKERFSAEFPKEGPSILRIQQVVRGDSAAYFCASSPLPTIGATDTQYFGPGTRLTVL.